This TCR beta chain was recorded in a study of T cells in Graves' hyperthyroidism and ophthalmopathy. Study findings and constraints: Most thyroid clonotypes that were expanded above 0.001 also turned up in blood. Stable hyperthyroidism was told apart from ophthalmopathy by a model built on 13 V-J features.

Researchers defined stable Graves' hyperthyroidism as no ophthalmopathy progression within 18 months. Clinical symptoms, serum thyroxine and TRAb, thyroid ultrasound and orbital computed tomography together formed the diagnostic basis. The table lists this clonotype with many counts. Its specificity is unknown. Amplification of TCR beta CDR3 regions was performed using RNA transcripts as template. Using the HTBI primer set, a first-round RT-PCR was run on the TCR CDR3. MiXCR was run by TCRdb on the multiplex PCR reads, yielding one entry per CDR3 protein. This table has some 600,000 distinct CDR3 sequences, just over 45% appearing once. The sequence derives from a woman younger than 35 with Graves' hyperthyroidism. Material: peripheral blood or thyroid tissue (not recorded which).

CDR3 nucleotide sequence: TGTGCCAGCAGCTTAGGGCAGGGCGGCGTAGCTTTCTTT. It encodes CASSLGQGGVAFF. The chain recombines TRBV7-6 with TRBJ1-1, with D possibly being TRBD1 (5 bases). Germline-derived CDR1 and CDR2 are SGHVS and FNYEAQ. The V end was cut by 1 base, the J end by 10 bases, with 13 bases between. CDR3 size: 13 residues.